This T cell receptor (beta chain) was retrieved from a study of memory CD4+ T cells and cytomegalovirus serostatus. Study outcomes and limitations: Of 150 to 200 reported CMV TCRbeta sequences, under 70 were found in memory CD4+ repertoires.

The authors' processing: Out-of-frame sequences were removed, leaving around 2,000,000 distinct TCRbeta sequences. TCRdb's copy holds only in-frame clones and misses some; the assay was immunoSEQ multiplex PCR. That table furnishes V, J and clone size, whereas the DNA furnished D and trimming. The table records around 88,000 clones, 80% of them present only once. V lost 4 bases and J lost 8, with 12 bases in between. The CDR3 has 14 residues. CDR1 SNHLY and CDR2 FYNNEI come from the germline V gene. The sort gate was single viable CD3+CD4+CD8-CD45RO+ cells for memory CD4+ T cells. Concerning this clone: No antigen is known for it.

The receptor comes from an adult in good health and CMV-seropositive. This chain uses TRBV2 with TRBJ1-6; D remains ambiguous. The sequenced sample was memory CD4+ T cells from blood. Here the CDR3 DNA reads TGTGCCAGCAGTGTCCGGCGGACTGATTCACCCCTCCACTTT. Amino acids: CASSVRRTDSPLHF.